These 28 T cell receptor beta chains share one sample of origin, sequenced in a study of CD8 T cells in ankylosing spondylitis. General observations from the study: It appeared that ankylosing spondylitis blood was characterized by a TCR beta motif of about eight highly homologous variants.

For these receptors, no antigen is known. Each CDR3 protein gets one entry after TCRdb re-called the 5' RACE reads with MiXCR. The top ten hold under 0.6% of the sample, which has 700,000 to 850,000 distinct CDR3 sequences, about 11% seen once. Sequencing used blood, either unsorted or a sorted T cell fraction (not recorded which). The receptors derive from a male donor with ankylosing spondylitis.

At least ten counts were recorded for this clonotype. The chain recombines TRBV29-1 with TRBJ2-3; D is ambiguous. Germline assignment: CDR1 SQVTM and CDR2 ANQGSEA. Between the trimmed V and J ends, which lost 4 bases and 2 bases, there was a span of 16 bases. This CDR3 has 15 amino acids. CDR3 region: CSVVLAGFPTDTQYF. In nucleotides, the CDR3 is TGCAGCGTTGTCCTGGCCGGGTTTCCCACAGATACGCAGTATTTT.

This clonotype was recorded at least ten times. The V and J genes are TRBV27 and TRBJ1-5, with TRBD1 matching over 10 bases. The CDR3 runs to 15 residues. Unmatched junction bases numbered 10, after V lost 6 bases and J lost 8 bases. Germline CDR1 MNHEY, CDR2 SMNVEV (reference sequence). The DNA for the CDR3 is TGTGCCAGCAGCCCCGGGACAGGGGATATCAAGCCCCAGCATTTT. Translated, it gives CASSPGTGDIKPQHF.

This clonotype was counted a few times. The CDR3 coding sequence is TGCAGCGTAGGATGGCCTACTGAAGCTTTCTTT. It is translated as CSVGWPTEAFF. The chain employs TRBV29-1 and TRBJ1-1; no reliable D call. The CDR3 covers 11 residues. Germline CDR1 SQVTM, CDR2 ANQGSEA. V lost 6 bases, J lost 5 bases, and 10 bases lay in between.

Ten or more counts support this clonotype. The chain joins TRBV4-3 to TRBJ2-1; 7 positions agree with TRBD2. V lost 4 bases, J lost 8 bases, and 8 bases stayed unmatched. Germline V gene data show CDR1 as LGHNA and CDR2 as YSLEER. The CDR3 loop spans 14 amino acids. The CDR3 DNA reads TGCGCCAGCAGCCTATCGACTAGCAGGGATGAGCAGTTCTTC. Protein: CASSLSTSRDEQFF.

The rearrangement joins TRBV11-2 to TRBJ2-5; D remains unclear. This CDR3 has 14 residues. Trimming removed 1 base at V and 5 bases at J, with 11 bases between. Germline-derived CDR1 and CDR2 are SGHAT and FQNNGV. CDR3 loop: CASSLGRAWETQYF. The CDR3 coding sequence is TGTGCCAGCAGCTTAGGCCGGGCATGGGAGACCCAGTACTTC. The variable domain in full, completed from reference TRBV11-2 and TRBJ2-5, reads EAGVAQSPRYKIIEKRQSVAFWCNPISGHATLYWYQQILGQGPKLLIQFQNNGVVDDSQLPKDRFSAERLKGVDSTLKIQPAKLEDSAVYLCASSLGRAWETQYFGPGTRLLVL.

This clonotype was seen ten or more times. The chain recombines TRBV27 with TRBJ2-2; TRBD1 matches at 11 bases. This CDR3 spans 19 amino acids. Germline V gene sequence: CDR1 MNHEY, CDR2 SMNVEV (reference sequence). Unmatched junction bases numbered 12, after V lost 1 base and J lost 5 bases. CDR3 amino acids: CASSLFWDRGITETGELFF. The DNA for the CDR3 is TGTGCCAGCAGTTTATTCTGGGACAGGGGGATTACGGAGACCGGGGAGCTGTTTTTT.

The chain employs TRBV28 and TRBJ2-7; D gene unclear. CDR1 MDHEN and CDR2 SYDVKM come from the germline V gene. CDR3 length: 14 residues. V lost 3 bases and J 3 bases, leaving 12 bases between the germline ends. This CDR3 reads CASSLRLLYYEQYF. CDR3 DNA: TGTGCCAGCAGTTTGCGACTCCTCTACTACGAGCAGTACTTC.

This clonotype was counted many times. Sequence at one end of the junction differs from germline and may be a read error. The CDR3 DNA follows: TGTGCCAGCAGCTTAAGGCCTAACACCGGGGAGCTGTTTTTT. This codes for CASSLRPNTGELFF. This rearrangement joins TRBV5-1 to TRBJ2-2; D unclear. The germline V gene has CDR1 SGHRS and CDR2 YFSETQ. The CDR3 extends over 14 amino acids.

Many counts were recorded for this clonotype. This chain uses TRBV12-3 or TRBV12-4 with TRBJ2-5; 12 nucleotides agree with TRBD2. This CDR3 has 16 amino acids. V shed 6 bases and J 5 bases; nucleotides not matched to a gene: 10. The CDR3 loop reads CASSLGLAGGMETQYF. CDR3 bases: TGTGCCAGCAGCCTAGGGCTAGCGGGAGGGATGGAGACCCAGTACTTC.

This clonotype was seen more than once but under ten times. For the CDR3, the DNA is TGTGCCAGCAGCCACGGGACGGCCTTTCGAGGCTACACCTTC. Translating gives CASSHGTAFRGYTF. This sequence joins TRBV7-2 and TRBJ1-2, with D tentatively TRBD1 (5 bases). This CDR3 comprises 14 residues. Germline CDR1 and CDR2: SGHTA and FQGNSA. The V and J ends lost 5 bases and 8 bases respectively, with 18 bases between them. The whole variable domain, remainder taken from reference TRBV7-2 and TRBJ1-2, is GAGVSQSPSNKVTEKGKDVELRCDPISGHTALYWYRQSLGQGLEFLIYFQGNSAPDKSGLPSDRFSAERTGGSVSTLTIQRTQQEDSAVYLCASSHGTAFRGYTFGSGTRLTVV.

This rearrangement joins TRBV6-1 to TRBJ1-1; D gene uncertain. Germline V gives CDR1 MNHNS, CDR2 SASEGT. The V end was cut by 6 bases, the J end by 0 bases, with 14 bases between. The length of the CDR3 is 15 residues. CDR3 loop: CASSPRPYMNTEAFF. The CDR3 DNA reads TGTGCCAGCAGCCCCCGGCCGTACATGAACACTGAAGCTTTCTTT.

The chain is built from TRBV7-2 and TRBJ2-3; TRBD2 might be the D (7 bases). Trimming removed 2 bases at V and 2 bases at J, with 14 bases between. Germline V lookup: CDR1 SGHTA, CDR2 FQGNSA. This CDR3 spans 16 amino acids. CDR3 sequence: CASSLRRGGVTDTQYF. The DNA of the CDR3 is TGTGCCAGCAGCTTAAGGAGGGGGGGGGTCACAGATACGCAGTATTTT.

This clonotype was counted many times. This chain links TRBV4-3 with TRBJ1-6; D unresolved. V was pared by 1 base and J by 9 bases, with 4 bases between. This CDR3 spans 12 amino acids. CDR1 and CDR2 from the germline V gene are LGHNA and YSLEER. CDR3 region: CASSQGSSPLHF. CDR3 DNA sequence: TGCGCCAGCAGCCAAGGAAGTTCACCCCTCCACTTT.

V usage is TRBV6-2 or TRBV6-3 and J usage is TRBJ1-1; D is unresolved. The germline V gene has CDR1 MNHEY and CDR2 SVGEGT. V lost 7 bases, J lost 4 bases, and 13 bases lay in between. The CDR3 consists of 13 residues. For the CDR3, the DNA is TGTGCCAGCATTGGGCAGGCAGGCACTGAAGCTTTCTTT. It encodes CASIGQAGTEAFF.

This clonotype has just a few counts. The chain recombines TRBV2 with TRBJ2-6, with 9 positions matching TRBD1. Germline loops: CDR1 SNHLY, CDR2 FYNNEI. V lost 6 bases, J lost 4 bases, and 7 bases stayed unmatched. The CDR3 runs to 16 residues. The CDR3 DNA follows: TGTGCCAGCAGGGGGACAGGGAACGCCGGGGCCAACGTCCTGACTTTC. The encoded protein is CASRGTGNAGANVLTF.

This clonotype has at least ten counts. The rearrangement links TRBV25-1 to TRBJ1-5; D unresolved. Germline V lookup: CDR1 MGHDK, CDR2 SYGVNS. The CDR3 length is 14 residues. V was trimmed by 1 base and J by 5 bases, leaving 9 bases between them. The CDR3 coding sequence is TGTGCCAGCAGTGAATCGGTCTTCCATCAGCCCCAGCATTTT. Its translation is CASSESVFHQPQHF. The whole variable domain, filled in from reference TRBV25-1 and TRBJ1-5, reads EADIYQTPRYLVIGTGKKITLECSQTMGHDKMYWYQQDPGMELHLIHYSYGVNSTEKGDLSSESTVSRIRTEHFPLTLESARPSHTSQYLCASSESVFHQPQHFGDGTRLSIL.

Ten or more counts support this clonotype. The CDR3 nucleotides read TGTGCCAGCAGCCGCAAAGGGGAGACCCAGTACTTC. Its protein is CASSRKGETQYF. This sequence joins TRBV6-5 and TRBJ2-5, with no clear D. V was shortened by 6 bases and J by 5 bases, with 10 bases between the two germline ends. In germline, CDR1 is MNHEY, CDR2 SVGAGI. The CDR3 contains 12 residues.

The chain links TRBV11-2 to TRBJ2-7; 8 positions agree with TRBD1. This CDR3 comprises 16 residues. CDR1 SGHAT and CDR2 FQNNGV come from the germline V gene. The J segment lost 0 bases and the V segment lost 6 bases, leaving 10 bases of the junction unmatched. The CDR3 protein is CASRSTRTGFSYEQYF. The CDR3, as DNA: TGTGCCAGCAGATCCACCAGGACAGGGTTCTCCTACGAGCAGTACTTC.

As concerns this clonotype: The germline gene is not matched at one end of the junction; a read error may be the cause. As DNA, the CDR3 is TGCAGAGTTGCTAGGGCGAACACTGAAGCTTTCTTT. Translation: CRVARANTEAFF. The chain links TRBV29-1 to TRBJ1-1; D unresolved. Germline V gene data show CDR1 as SQVTM and CDR2 as ANQGSEA. This CDR3 has 12 residues.

This clonotype turned up a few times. The chain combines TRBV7-6 with TRBJ1-5; D perhaps matches TRBD1 (5 bases). The V end lost 5 bases, the J end lost 7 bases, and 12 bases lay between the germline ends. The CDR3 is 13 amino acids. Per the germline V gene, CDR1 is SGHVS and CDR2 is FNYEAQ. The CDR3 nucleotides read TGTGCCAGCAGCCCCACCAACAGGCAGCCCCAGCATTTT. It specifies CASSPTNRQPQHF.

V usage is TRBV28 and J usage is TRBJ2-5; D is unresolved. The CDR3 has 12 amino acids. Trimming cost V 6 bases and J 5 bases, with 10 bases left between them. Germline CDR1 MDHEN, CDR2 SYDVKM. The chain's CDR3 is CASSTPLETQYF. For the CDR3, the DNA is TGTGCCAGCAGCACTCCCCTTGAGACCCAGTACTTC.

The chain joins TRBV5-1 to TRBJ1-1; weak D call: TRBD1 (5 bases). CDR3 size: 15 residues. Germline CDR1 SGHRS, CDR2 YFSETQ. V was shortened by 4 bases and J by 2 bases, with 15 bases between the two germline ends. The CDR3 DNA is TGCGCCAGCAGCCAGGGAAGAGGGGTCAACACTGAAGCTTTCTTT. Amino acids: CASSQGRGVNTEAFF. Based on the CDR3 plus reference TRBV5-1 and TRBJ1-1, the full variable domain is KAGVTQTPRYLIKTRGQQVTLSCSPISGHRSVSWYQQTPGQGLQFLFEYFSETQRNKGNFPGRFSGRQFSNSRSEMNVSTLELGDSALYLCASSQGRGVNTEAFFGQGTRLTVV.

The genes are TRBV5-1 and TRBJ2-7; 9 nucleotides line up with TRBD1. There are 14 residues in the CDR3. Per the germline V gene, CDR1 is SGHRS and CDR2 is YFSETQ. V lost 4 bases to trimming and J lost 5 bases; unmatched junction nucleotides: 7. CDR3 sequence reads: CASSRGQGGDEQYF. The CDR3 nucleotides are TGCGCCAGCAGCCGGGGACAGGGAGGAGACGAGCAGTACTTC.

Many counts were recorded for this clonotype. This chain connects TRBV20-1 to TRBJ2-7; D unresolved. Germline CDR1 DFQATT, CDR2 SNEGSKA (reference sequence). V was clipped by 3 bases and J by 3 bases, with 12 bases between them. The CDR3 sequence is 13 residues long. The CDR3 loop reads CSASSRPHYEQYF. The CDR3 DNA is TGCAGTGCTAGTTCCAGGCCGCACTACGAGCAGTACTTC.

This chain uses TRBV7-2 with TRBJ2-6; D remains ambiguous. This CDR3 has 15 residues. CDR1 is SGHTA, CDR2 FQGNSA, per germline. The V and J ends lost 6 bases and 0 bases respectively, with 9 bases between them. The DNA for the CDR3 is TGTGCCAGCAGACGGGCCTCCTCTGGGGCCAACGTCCTGACTTTC. Amino acid sequence: CASRRASSGANVLTF.

This sequence joins TRBV24-1 and TRBJ2-2, with 9 nucleotides matching TRBD1. Germline V lookup: CDR1 KGHDR, CDR2 SFDVKD. The trim removed 4 bases at V and 6 bases at J, leaving 8 bases unmatched. CDR3 length equals 16 residues. CDR3 sequence reads: CATSDPGTGTPGELFF. CDR3 nucleotide sequence: TGTGCCACCAGTGACCCCGGGACAGGGACACCCGGGGAGCTGTTTTTT.

This clonotype has just a few counts. This rearrangement joins TRBV10-2 to TRBJ2-7; D might be TRBD2 (6 bases). Trimming took 3 bases from V and 3 from J, leaving 15 bases between them. CDR1 and CDR2 from the germline V gene are WSHSY and SAAADI. The CDR3 contains 15 residues. The DNA for the CDR3 is TGCGCCAGCAGTGAAAGTCTAGCGAAGAACTACGAGCAGTACTTC. Its translation: CASSESLAKNYEQYF.

This clonotype was picked up many times. This chain uses TRBV5-1 with TRBJ1-1, with a tentative D call TRBD1 (6 bases). From germline, CDR1 is SGHRS and CDR2 YFSETQ. This CDR3 has 13 residues. Deletions cut 0 bases from V and 4 bases from J, with 7 bases between. CDR3 residues: CASSLAGATEAFF. Written as DNA, the CDR3 is TGCGCCAGCAGCTTGGCGGGGGCCACTGAAGCTTTCTTT. Drawing the rest from reference TRBV5-1 and TRBJ1-1, the complete variable domain is KAGVTQTPRYLIKTRGQQVTLSCSPISGHRSVSWYQQTPGQGLQFLFEYFSETQRNKGNFPGRFSGRQFSNSRSEMNVSTLELGDSALYLCASSLAGATEAFFGQGTRLTVV.